This entry features one T cell receptor beta chain sequence. The entry originates in a study of blood T cell repertoires in COVID-19. Study-level information: The origin of the acute and convalescent COVID-19 samples was the United States, Italy and Spain.

V lost 5 bases and J lost 5; bases outside the gene matches: 10. The CDR3 runs to 15 residues. Germline V lookup: CDR1 SGHVS, CDR2 FQNEAQ. Method: immunoSEQ multiplex PCR; TCRdb's copy keeps in-frame clones and lacks some. The sample records approximately 410,000 clones, 80% to 90% being singletons. The chain recombines TRBV7-8 with TRBJ1-2; 8 bases are a match to TRBD1. The specimen sequenced was peripheral blood. This TCR came from a woman aged 30 to 39 with active or convalescent COVID-19. CDR3 coding DNA: TGTGCCAGCAGCAACCGGACAGGGTCAGGATATGGCTACACCTTC. This translates into CASSNRTGSGYGYTF.